In this sample, the clone carrying this T cell receptor beta chain is medium-sized (0.01 to 0.1%). This sample was included in a study of blood T cell repertoires in COVID-19. Across the study: The study drew acute and convalescent COVID-19 samples from the United States, Italy and Spain. In each case, the material was cDNA or gDNA derived from T cells, B-cell-depleted T cells, or PBMCs.

There are 15 residues in the CDR3. V was pared by 3 bases and J by 5 bases, with 6 bases of the junction left unmatched. CDR1 and CDR2 (germline): MNHEY, SMNVEV (reference sequence). As processed by the authors: Scientists estimated how many nucleated cells there were by amplifying reference gene primers. Assay used: immunoSEQ multiplex PCR; TCRdb lists only in-frame clones, some missing. The V and J calls and clone size are taken from that table; D and trimming were inferred from the DNA. The profile covers about 52,000 clones, with approximately 83% appearing a single time and roughly a tenth taken by the ten largest.

This clonotype was obtained from a human donor in a cohort sampled during active COVID-19. The chain combines TRBV27 with TRBJ2-2; 7 bases line up with TRBD1. Input material: peripheral blood. CDR3 sequence reads: CASSLTGPWTGELFF. The CDR3 nucleotides read TGTGCCAGCAGTTTGACAGGGCCATGGACCGGGGAGCTGTTTTTT.